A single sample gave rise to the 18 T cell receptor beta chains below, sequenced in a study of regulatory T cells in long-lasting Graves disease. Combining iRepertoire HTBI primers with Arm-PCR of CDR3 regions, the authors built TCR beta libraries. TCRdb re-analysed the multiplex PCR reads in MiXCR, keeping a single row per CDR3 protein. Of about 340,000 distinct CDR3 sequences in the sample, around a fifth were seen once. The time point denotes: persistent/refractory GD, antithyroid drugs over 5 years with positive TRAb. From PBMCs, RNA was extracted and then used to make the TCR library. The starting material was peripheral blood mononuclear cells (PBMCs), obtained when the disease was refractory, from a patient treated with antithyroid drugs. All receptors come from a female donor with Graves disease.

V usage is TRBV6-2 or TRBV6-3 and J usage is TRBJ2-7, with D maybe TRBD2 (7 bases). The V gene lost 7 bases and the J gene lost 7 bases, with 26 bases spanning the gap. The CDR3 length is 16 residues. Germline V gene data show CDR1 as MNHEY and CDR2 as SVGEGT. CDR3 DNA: TGTGCCAGCACCCGGGCGGGGGCTACCATCCGAAGGGAGCAGTACTTC. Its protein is CASTRAGATIRREQYF.

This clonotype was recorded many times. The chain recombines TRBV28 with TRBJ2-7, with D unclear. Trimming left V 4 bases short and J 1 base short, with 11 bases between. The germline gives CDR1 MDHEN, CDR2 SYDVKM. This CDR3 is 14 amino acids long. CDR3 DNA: TGTGCCAGCAGTTCGACACTGGCTTCCTACGAGCAGTACTTC. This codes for CASSSTLASYEQYF. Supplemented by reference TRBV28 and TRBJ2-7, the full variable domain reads DVKVTQSSRYLVKRTGEKVFLECVQDMDHENMFWYRQDPGLGLRLIYFSYDVKMKEKGDIPEGYSVSREKKERFSLILESASTNQTSMYLCASSSTLASYEQYFGPGTRLTVT.

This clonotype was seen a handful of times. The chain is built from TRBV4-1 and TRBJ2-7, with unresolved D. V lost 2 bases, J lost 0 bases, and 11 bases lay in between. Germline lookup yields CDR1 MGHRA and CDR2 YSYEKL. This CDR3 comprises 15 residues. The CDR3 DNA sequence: TGCGCCAGCAGCCAATACTCCGGGCTCTCCTACGAGCAGTACTTC. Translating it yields CASSQYSGLSYEQYF.

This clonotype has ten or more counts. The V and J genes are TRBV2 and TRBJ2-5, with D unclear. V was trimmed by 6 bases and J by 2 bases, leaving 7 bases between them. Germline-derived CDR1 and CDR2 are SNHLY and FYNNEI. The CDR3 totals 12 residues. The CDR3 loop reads CASRQYQETQYF. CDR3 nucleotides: TGTGCCAGCAGACAGTATCAAGAGACCCAGTACTTC.

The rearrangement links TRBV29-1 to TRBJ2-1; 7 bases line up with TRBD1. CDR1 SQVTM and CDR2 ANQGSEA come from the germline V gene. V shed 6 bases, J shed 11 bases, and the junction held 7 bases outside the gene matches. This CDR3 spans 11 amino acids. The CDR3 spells CSVETGDQQFF. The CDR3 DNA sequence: TGCAGCGTCGAAACAGGGGACCAGCAGTTCTTC.

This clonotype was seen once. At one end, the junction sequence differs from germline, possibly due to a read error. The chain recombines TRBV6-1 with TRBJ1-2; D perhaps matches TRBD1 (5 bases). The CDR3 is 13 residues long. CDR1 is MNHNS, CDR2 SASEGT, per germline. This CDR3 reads CASRRPGSNGCTF. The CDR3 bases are TGTGCCAGCAGACGTCCAGGGTCGAATGGCTGCACCTTC.

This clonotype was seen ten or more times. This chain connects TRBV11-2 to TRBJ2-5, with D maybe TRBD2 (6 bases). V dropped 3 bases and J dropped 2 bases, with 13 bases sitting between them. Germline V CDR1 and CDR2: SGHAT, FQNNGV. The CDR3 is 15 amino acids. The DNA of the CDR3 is TGTGCCAGCAGCTTGCACGGGGGAATGCAAGAGACCCAGTACTTC. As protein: CASSLHGGMQETQYF.

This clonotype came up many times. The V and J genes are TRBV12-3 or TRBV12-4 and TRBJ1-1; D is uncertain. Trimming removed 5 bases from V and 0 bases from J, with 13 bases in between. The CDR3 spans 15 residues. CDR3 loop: CASSPLGFMNTEAFF. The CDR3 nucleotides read TGTGCCAGCAGTCCTTTGGGGTTTATGAACACTGAAGCTTTCTTT.

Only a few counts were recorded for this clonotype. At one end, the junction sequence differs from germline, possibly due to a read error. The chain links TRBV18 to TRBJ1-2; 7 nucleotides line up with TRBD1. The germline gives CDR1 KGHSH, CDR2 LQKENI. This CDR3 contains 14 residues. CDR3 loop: CASSPRDRDRGYTF. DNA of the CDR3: TGTGCCAGCTCACCCCGCGACAGGGATCGCGGCTATACCTTC.

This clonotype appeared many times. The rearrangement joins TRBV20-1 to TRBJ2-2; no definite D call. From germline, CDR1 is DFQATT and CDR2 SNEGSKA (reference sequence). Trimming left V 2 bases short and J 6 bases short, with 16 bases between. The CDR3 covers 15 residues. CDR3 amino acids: CSARTGPMGAGELFF. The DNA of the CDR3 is TGCAGTGCTAGAACCGGGCCAATGGGCGCCGGGGAGCTGTTTTTT.

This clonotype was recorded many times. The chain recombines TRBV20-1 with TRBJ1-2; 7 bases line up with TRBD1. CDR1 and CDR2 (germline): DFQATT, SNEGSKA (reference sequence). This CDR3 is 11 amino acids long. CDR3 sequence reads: CSIDRDYGYTF. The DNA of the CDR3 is TGCAGCATCGACAGGGACTATGGCTACACCTTC.

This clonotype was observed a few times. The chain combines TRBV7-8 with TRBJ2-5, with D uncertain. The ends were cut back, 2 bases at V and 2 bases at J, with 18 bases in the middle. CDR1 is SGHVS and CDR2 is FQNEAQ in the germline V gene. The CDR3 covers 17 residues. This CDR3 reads CASSLFGQVVGQETQYF. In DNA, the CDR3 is TGTGCCAGCAGCTTATTCGGGCAGGTCGTGGGACAAGAGACCCAGTACTTC.

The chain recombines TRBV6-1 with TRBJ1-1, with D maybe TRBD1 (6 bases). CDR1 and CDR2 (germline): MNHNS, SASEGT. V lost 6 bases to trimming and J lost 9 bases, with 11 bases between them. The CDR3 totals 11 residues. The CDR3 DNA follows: TGTGCCAGCAGCTGGGACAAAAAAGCTTTCTTT. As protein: CASSWDKKAFF.

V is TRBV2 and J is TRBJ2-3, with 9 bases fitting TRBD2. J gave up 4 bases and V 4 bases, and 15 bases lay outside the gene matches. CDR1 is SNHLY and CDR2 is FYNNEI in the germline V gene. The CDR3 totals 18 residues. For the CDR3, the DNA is TGTGCCAGCAGTGTGGCCTTATCCGGGACTAGCAGTGCAGATACGCAGTATTTT. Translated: CASSVALSGTSSADTQYF. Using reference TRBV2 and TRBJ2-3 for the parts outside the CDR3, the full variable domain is EPEVTQTPSHQVTQMGQEVILRCVPISNHLYFYWYRQILGQKVEFLVSFYNNEISEKSEIFDDQFSVERPDGSNFTLKIRSTKLEDSAMYFCASSVALSGTSSADTQYFGPGTRLTVL.

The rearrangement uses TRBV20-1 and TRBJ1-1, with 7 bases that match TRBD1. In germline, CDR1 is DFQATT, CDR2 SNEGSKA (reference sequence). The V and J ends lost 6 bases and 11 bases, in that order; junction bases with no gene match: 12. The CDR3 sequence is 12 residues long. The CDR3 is CSAGGGQGQAFF. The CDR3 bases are TGCAGTGCAGGGGGCGGCCAGGGGCAGGCTTTCTTT.

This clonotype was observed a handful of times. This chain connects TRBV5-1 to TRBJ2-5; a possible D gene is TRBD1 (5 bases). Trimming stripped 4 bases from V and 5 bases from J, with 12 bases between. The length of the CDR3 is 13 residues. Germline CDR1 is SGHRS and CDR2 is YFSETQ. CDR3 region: CASSPQGTETQYF. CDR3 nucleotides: TGCGCCAGCAGCCCTCAGGGAACGGAGACCCAGTACTTC.

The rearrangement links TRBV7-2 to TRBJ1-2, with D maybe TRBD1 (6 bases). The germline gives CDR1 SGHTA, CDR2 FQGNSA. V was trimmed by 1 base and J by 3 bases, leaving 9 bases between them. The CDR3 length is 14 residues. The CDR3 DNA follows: TGTGCCAGCAGCTTAGTTAGGGGGGACTATGGCTACACCTTC. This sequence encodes CASSLVRGDYGYTF.

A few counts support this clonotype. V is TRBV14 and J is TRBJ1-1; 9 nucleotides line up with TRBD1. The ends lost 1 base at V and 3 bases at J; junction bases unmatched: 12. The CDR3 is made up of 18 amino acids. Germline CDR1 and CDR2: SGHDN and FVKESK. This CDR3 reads CASSQGRAQGATYTEAFF. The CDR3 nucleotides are TGTGCCAGCAGCCAAGGGCGAGCACAGGGGGCTACTTACACTGAAGCTTTCTTT.